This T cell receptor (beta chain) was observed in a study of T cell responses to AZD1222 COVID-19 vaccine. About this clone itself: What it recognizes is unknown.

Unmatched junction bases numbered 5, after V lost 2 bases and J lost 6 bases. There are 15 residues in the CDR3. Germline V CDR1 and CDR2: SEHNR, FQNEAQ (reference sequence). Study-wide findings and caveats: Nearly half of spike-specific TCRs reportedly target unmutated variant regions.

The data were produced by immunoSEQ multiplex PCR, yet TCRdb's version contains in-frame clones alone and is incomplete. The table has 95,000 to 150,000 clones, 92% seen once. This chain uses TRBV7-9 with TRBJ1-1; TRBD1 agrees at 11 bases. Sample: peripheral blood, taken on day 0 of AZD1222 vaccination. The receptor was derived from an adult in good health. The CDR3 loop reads CASSLSGQGAAEAFF. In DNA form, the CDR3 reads TGTGCCAGCAGCTTAAGCGGACAGGGGGCCGCTGAAGCTTTCTTT.